This T cell receptor (beta chain) originates from a study of OX40 agonist ivuxolimab in advanced cancers. For the wider study: Ivuxolimab, which targeted the costimulatory receptor OX40 (CD134), was an agonistic, fully human IgG2 monoclonal antibody. Intravenous ivuxolimab was administered to patients every 2 weeks at six dose levels: 0.01, 0.1, 0.3, 1.5, 3 and 10 mg/kg. Among the roughly 50 dose-escalation patients, approximately 20 had hepatocellular carcinoma, approximately 15 melanoma, 9 renal cell carcinoma and 9 head and neck cancer. In the dose-escalation cohort, approximately 80% of patients were male, and the mean age was 60 years with a range of about 20 to 80. Prior anti-PD-1, anti-PD-L1 or anti-CTLA-4 therapy was permitted, and roughly two fifths of dose-escalation patients had received checkpoint inhibitors. Partial responses occurred in three dose-escalation patients: two with cutaneous melanoma and one with hepatocellular carcinoma. The point of sequencing TCRbeta in the periphery was to test whether ivuxolimab changed TCR sequence diversity and drove clonal T-cell expansion. The paper covers the monotherapy dose-escalation part of the phase I ivuxolimab trial, which included N ≈ 54 patients. The research as a whole found: At doses from 0.1 to 3.0 mg/kg, clonal expansion was seen in both CD4+ and CD8+ blood T cells between baseline and week 6. Antigen specificity was not determined for the clonally expanded peripheral T cells. In partial responders in the 0.1-3.0 mg/kg groups, normalized peripheral clonal expansion was found to be among the lowest, especially among CD8+ T cells. Low levels of normalized T-cell clonal expansion were also seen in some patients who did not respond. After ivuxolimab, expanded clones were on average more numerous among CD8+ T cells than among CD4+ T cells.

To sequence the TCRbeta CDR3 region, genomic DNA was isolated from the sorted cells. TCRbeta CDR3 regions were sequenced using the immunoSEQ Assay. TCRdb holds this immuneACCESS table with in-frame rearrangements only. Some clones are missing; in checked studies, unresolved V genes explain under half, and the rest has no known cause. For this sample the table gives 60,000 to 95,000 clones, of which approximately 83% were detected only once. The biggest ten clones account for 0.66% of the sample. Concerning this clone itself: Its binding antigen is unknown. There are no base qualities to consult, and no much larger clone falls within one base.

The trial excluded patients who had a history of autoimmune disease or were on systemic immunosuppression. Peripheral blood for TCR sequencing was drawn from every dose cohort at baseline, at cycle 4 day 1 and at cycle 7 day 1. Samples came from an open-label, multicenter, first-in-human phase I dose-escalation trial of ivuxolimab. Adults with locally advanced or metastatic melanoma, renal cell, hepatocellular, or head and neck squamous cell carcinoma were enrolled in the trial. Before TCR sequencing, CD4+ T cells and CD8+ T cells from peripheral blood were sorted into separate populations. For this chain, trimming is 6 bases at the V end and 4 bases at the J end, and the number of junction bases without a gene match is 2. Reading from cysteine to phenylalanine, the CDR3 counts 14 amino acids. Of all the DNA, just the CDR3 is kept, 42 bases in frame from base 1. CDR1 SQVTM and CDR2 ANQGSEA were looked up in the germline V gene.

The TCR was taken from an adult with an advanced solid tumor such as melanoma, head and neck, liver or kidney cancer. Sequenced here: CD4+ or CD8+ T cells sorted from blood, sampled in a trial of the OX40 agonist ivuxolimab. Recombination connected TRBV29-1 to TRBJ2-5; 16 of the junction bases match TRBD2. The encoded CDR3 is CSVGTSGGVETQYF. In nucleotides, the sequence is TGCAGCGTAGGGACTAGCGGGGGGGTAGAGACCCAGTACTTC. Extended through the reference TRBV29-1 and TRBJ2-5 proteins, this CDR3 yields the full variable domain: SAVISQKPSRDICQRGTSLTIQCQVDSQVTMMFWYRQQPGQSLTLIATANQGSEATYESGFVIDKFPISRPNLTFSTLTVSNMSPEDSSIYLCSVGTSGGVETQYFGPGTRLLVL.